These T cell receptor beta chains were read from a single sample in a study of CD8+ T cells in alopecia areata. Method: immunoSEQ multiplex PCR; TCRdb's copy keeps in-frame clones and lacks some. The sample consists of over 150,000 clones, 50% to 60% of them appearing once. The sample here was CD4+ T cells sorted from blood, taken at week 4, from a patient treated with tofacitinib. These receptors came from a human donor with alopecia areata. Each CDR3 is given with its conserved first and last residue. Each record gives: CDR3 protein, CDR3 DNA, clone size, V gene, J gene, D gene. The D gene is left open where the match is weak. Clone size is not always given. Where it is, it says once, few, many or a class for expanded clones.

CDR3aa: CASSERGQGFLSITQYF
CDR3nt: TGTGCCAGCAGTGAACGTGGACAGGGGTTTTTGAGCATCACGCAGTATTTT
abundance: few
v_gene: TRBV25-1
j_gene: TRBJ2-3
d_gene: TRBD1

CDR3aa: CASSERASGSYNEQFF
CDR3nt: TGTGCCAGCAGTGAAAGGGCTAGCGGATCCTACAATGAGCAGTTCTTC
abundance: few
v_gene: TRBV2
j_gene: TRBJ2-1
d_gene: TRBD2

CDR3aa: CASSPRTSGRNEQFF
CDR3nt: TGTGCCAGCAGCCCCCGGACTAGCGGGAGAAATGAGCAGTTCTTC
abundance: few
v_gene: TRBV7-2
j_gene: TRBJ2-1
d_gene: TRBD2

CDR3aa: CASSVQGEANYGYTF
CDR3nt: TGTGCCAGCAGTGTACAGGGCGAAGCTAACTATGGCTACACCTTC
abundance: NA
v_gene: TRBV2
j_gene: TRBJ1-2
d_gene: NA

CDR3aa: CSVREHGRGISEQYF
CDR3nt: TGCAGCGTTAGAGAACACGGCCGGGGGATCTCTGAGCAGTACTTC
abundance: NA
v_gene: TRBV29-1
j_gene: TRBJ2-7
d_gene: NA

CDR3aa: CASSPGVGETQYF
CDR3nt: TGCGCCAGCAGTCCAGGGGTTGGAGAGACCCAGTACTTC
abundance: NA
v_gene: TRBV5-1
j_gene: TRBJ2-5
d_gene: NA

CDR3aa: CAWMGFLGTDNSPLHF
CDR3nt: TGTGCCTGGATGGGCTTTTTAGGGACAGATAATTCACCCCTCCACTTT
abundance: NA
v_gene: TRBV30
j_gene: TRBJ1-6
d_gene: TRBD1

CDR3aa: CAWSALRAIHGYTF
CDR3nt: TGTGCCTGGAGTGCTTTGAGGGCAATCCATGGCTACACCTTC
abundance: NA
v_gene: TRBV30
j_gene: TRBJ1-2
d_gene: NA

CDR3aa: CASRPRQGPGATEAFF
CDR3nt: TGTGCCAGCAGACCTCGACAGGGCCCCGGAGCCACTGAAGCTTTCTTT
abundance: NA
v_gene: TRBV5-6
j_gene: TRBJ1-1
d_gene: TRBD1

CDR3aa: CASSYTGGAGYEQYF
CDR3nt: TGCGCCAGCAGTTACACAGGGGGCGCGGGATACGAGCAGTACTTC
abundance: NA
v_gene: TRBV4-3
j_gene: TRBJ2-7
d_gene: TRBD1

CDR3aa: CASSFQGAANNEQFF
CDR3nt: TGCGCCAGCAGCTTCCAGGGGGCTGCCAACAATGAGCAGTTCTTC
abundance: NA
v_gene: TRBV5-1
j_gene: TRBJ2-1
d_gene: TRBD1

CDR3aa: CAWNKRAFPKRVEQYF
CDR3nt: TGTGCCTGGAACAAACGGGCCTTTCCTAAAAGGGTCGAGCAGTACTTC
abundance: NA
v_gene: TRBV30
j_gene: TRBJ2-7
d_gene: NA

CDR3aa: CASSYSLTGSTF
CDR3nt: TGTGCCAGCAGTTACTCTCTGACAGGGAGTACCTTC
abundance: NA
v_gene: TRBV6-6
j_gene: TRBJ1-2
d_gene: TRBD1

CDR3aa: CSVQNTEAFF
CDR3nt: TGCAGCGTTCAGAACACTGAAGCTTTCTTT
abundance: NA
v_gene: TRBV29-1
j_gene: TRBJ1-1
d_gene: NA

CDR3aa: CASSQGPGQGARGQYF
CDR3nt: TGCGCCAGCAGCCAAGGGCCGGGACAGGGGGCGCGTGGGCAGTACTTC
abundance: NA
v_gene: TRBV4-1
j_gene: TRBJ2-7
d_gene: TRBD1

CDR3aa: CASSLGPATGNQPQHF
CDR3nt: TGTGCCAGCAGCTTAGGTCCCGCGACAGGCAATCAGCCCCAGCATTTT
abundance: NA
v_gene: TRBV7-9
j_gene: TRBJ1-5
d_gene: NA

CDR3aa: CSVTSSQGAREKLFF
CDR3nt: TGCAGCGTCACCTCTTCCCAGGGGGCTCGTGAAAAACTGTTTTTT
abundance: few
v_gene: TRBV29-1
j_gene: TRBJ1-4
d_gene: TRBD1

CDR3aa: CASSIRQGPYNEQFF
CDR3nt: TGTGCCAGCAGCATACGACAGGGTCCCTACAATGAGCAGTTCTTC
abundance: few
v_gene: TRBV7-9
j_gene: TRBJ2-1
d_gene: TRBD1

CDR3aa: CSAGLSYEQYF
CDR3nt: TGCAGCGCTGGACTCTCCTACGAGCAGTACTTC
abundance: NA
v_gene: TRBV29-1
j_gene: TRBJ2-7
d_gene: NA

CDR3aa: CASSFGIGRGETQYF
CDR3nt: TGCGCCAGCAGCTTCGGAATAGGGCGGGGAGAGACCCAGTACTTC
abundance: NA
v_gene: TRBV5-1
j_gene: TRBJ2-5
d_gene: NA

CDR3aa: CATRGPSSGNTIYF
CDR3nt: TGTGCCACCAGGGGACCCAGCTCTGGAAACACCATATATTTT
abundance: NA
v_gene: TRBV15
j_gene: TRBJ1-3
d_gene: NA

CDR3aa: CASGTSGGIEQFF
CDR3nt: TGTGCCAGCGGGACTAGCGGGGGGATTGAGCAGTTCTTC
abundance: NA
v_gene: TRBV2
j_gene: TRBJ2-1
d_gene: TRBD2

CDR3aa: CAWVEASSYEQYF
CDR3nt: TGTGCCTGGGTGGAGGCAAGCTCCTACGAGCAGTACTTC
abundance: NA
v_gene: TRBV30
j_gene: TRBJ2-7
d_gene: NA

CDR3aa: CASSAGVNYEQYF
CDR3nt: TGTGCCAGCAGCGCGGGGGTCAATTACGAGCAGTACTTC
abundance: NA
v_gene: TRBV6-1
j_gene: TRBJ2-7
d_gene: TRBD2

CDR3aa: CASSPRSTGANVLTF
CDR3nt: TGTGCCAGCAGCCCGCGGTCTACTGGGGCCAACGTCCTGACTTTC
abundance: few
v_gene: TRBV9
j_gene: TRBJ2-6
d_gene: NA

CDR3aa: CASSPGRAKNIQYF
CDR3nt: TGTGCCAGCAGTCCAGGGCGAGCCAAAAACATTCAGTACTTC
abundance: NA
v_gene: TRBV2
j_gene: TRBJ2-4
d_gene: NA

CDR3aa: CASSLGPGQTYEQYF
CDR3nt: TGTGCCAGCAGCTTAGGCCCGGGACAGACCTACGAGCAGTACTTC
abundance: NA
v_gene: TRBV7-2
j_gene: TRBJ2-7
d_gene: TRBD1

CDR3aa: CAWSGTGTYGYTF
CDR3nt: TGTGCCTGGAGTGGGACAGGTACCTATGGCTACACCTTC
abundance: NA
v_gene: TRBV30
j_gene: TRBJ1-2
d_gene: TRBD1